Listed here are 8 T cell receptor beta chains from one sample, sequenced in a study of human T cells and chemical hapten exposure. As to time point: pre-sensitization, week 0. Treatment of the sample: therapeutic diphenylcyclopropenone sensitization with weekly scalp DPC. Blood, whole and unfractionated, served as the source for total RNA extraction. TCRdb reprocessed the RACE reads via MiXCR and lists one record per CDR3 protein. Seen here are tens of thousands of distinct CDR3 sequences, roughly an eighth observed once, and the top ten hold 1.5% to 2%. Sequenced material: whole blood, taken in connection with sensitization to the hapten diphenylcyclopropenone (DPC). Receptor source: a woman aged 40 to 50 with alopecia areata. Some clones in this sample may be carry-over from other donors' samples.

This clonotype was seen ten or more times. This sequence joins TRBV7-2 and TRBJ2-2; D gene uncertain. Germline assignment: CDR1 SGHTA and CDR2 FQGNSA. Trimming pared 5 bases from V and 6 bases from J, leaving 7 bases between. This CDR3 has 12 amino acids. CDR3 amino acids: CASSPSSGELFF. The DNA for the CDR3 is TGTGCCAGCAGCCCCTCTTCCGGGGAGCTGTTTTTT. Using reference TRBV7-2 and TRBJ2-2 for the parts outside the CDR3, the full variable domain is GAGVSQSPSNKVTEKGKDVELRCDPISGHTALYWYRQSLGQGLEFLIYFQGNSAPDKSGLPSDRFSAERTGGSVSTLTIQRTQQEDSAVYLCASSPSSGELFFGEGSRLTVL.

This clonotype occurred a few times. The J gene is TRBJ2-7, the V gene TRBV28; tentatively, D is TRBD2 (5 bases). The CDR3 runs 11 residues. The germline V gene encodes CDR1 MDHEN and CDR2 SYDVKM. Trimming removed 5 bases from V and 7 bases from J, with 9 bases in between. Here the CDR3 DNA reads TGTGCCAGCAGTCCCAGGACTGAGCAGTACTTC. It is translated as CASSPRTEQYF.

The chain recombines TRBV6-4 with TRBJ2-1; TRBD1 is a possible D gene (7 bases). The germline V gene encodes CDR1 MRHNA and CDR2 SNTAGT. Trimming shortened V by 1 base and J by 4 bases, and 14 bases separated the two germline ends. This CDR3 comprises 16 residues. The CDR3 loop reads CASSDYGQGGYNEQFF. The CDR3 DNA sequence: TGTGCCAGCAGTGACTACGGCCAGGGGGGATACAATGAGCAGTTCTTC.

This clonotype occurred a few times. The V gene is TRBV18, the J gene TRBJ1-1; 9 bases match TRBD1. Trimming cost V 6 bases and J 3 bases; bases outside gene matches: 11. CDR1 is KGHSH, CDR2 LQKENI, per germline. The CDR3 is made up of 16 amino acids. CDR3 bases: TGTGCCAGCTCCGCCCTGGGACAGGGTTTGGACACTGAAGCTTTCTTT. As protein: CASSALGQGLDTEAFF. Filled out from reference TRBV18 and TRBJ1-1, the complete variable domain reads NAGVMQNPRHLVRRRGQEARLRCSPMKGHSHVYWYRQLPEEGLKFMVYLQKENIIDESGMPKERFSAEFPKEGPSILRIQQVVRGDSAAYFCASSALGQGLDTEAFFGQGTRLTVV.

This clonotype was seen more than once but under ten times. The rearrangement uses TRBV29-1 and TRBJ2-5; 10 bases fit TRBD1. The junction had 9 bases not matched to a gene; V was cut back by 6 bases and J by 5 bases. This CDR3 has 14 residues. CDR1 is SQVTM and CDR2 is ANQGSEA in the germline V gene. As DNA, the CDR3 is TGCAGCGTGGACGACAGGGGGCGGTGGGAGACCCAGTACTTC. It encodes CSVDDRGRWETQYF.

This clonotype was detected many times. The chain recombines TRBV7-8 with TRBJ1-2, with 8 bases matching TRBD1. Germline loops: CDR1 SGHVS, CDR2 FQNEAQ. Unmatched junction bases numbered 2, after V lost 1 base and J lost 7 bases. The length of the CDR3 is 13 residues. CDR3 in amino acids: CASSLGGQVGYTF. Written as DNA, the CDR3 is TGTGCCAGCAGCTTAGGGGGACAGGTTGGCTACACCTTC. Using reference TRBV7-8 and TRBJ1-2 for the parts outside the CDR3, the full variable domain is GAGVSQSPRYKVAKRGQDVALRCDPISGHVSLFWYQQALGQGPEFLTYFQNEAQLDKSGLPSDRFFAERPEGSVSTLKIQRTQQEDSAVYLCASSLGGQVGYTFGSGTRLTVV.

At least ten counts were recorded for this clonotype. V usage is TRBV10-3 and J usage is TRBJ2-3, with no clear D. Germline V CDR1 and CDR2: ENHRY, SYGVKD. This CDR3 comprises 11 residues. V lost 6 bases and J 2 bases, leaving 3 bases between the germline ends. This CDR3 reads CAIRDTDTQYF. CDR3 sequence (DNA): TGTGCCATCAGGGACACAGATACGCAGTATTTT.

V and J are TRBV20-1 and TRBJ2-7; tentative D call: TRBD2 (6 bases). CDR3 length: 12 residues. Germline loops: CDR1 DFQATT, CDR2 SNEGSKA (reference sequence). Trimming removed 6 bases from V and 4 bases from J, with 13 bases in between. CDR3: CSASSGGYEQYF. CDR3 DNA sequence: TGCAGTGCAAGTAGCGGAGGATACGAGCAGTACTTC.